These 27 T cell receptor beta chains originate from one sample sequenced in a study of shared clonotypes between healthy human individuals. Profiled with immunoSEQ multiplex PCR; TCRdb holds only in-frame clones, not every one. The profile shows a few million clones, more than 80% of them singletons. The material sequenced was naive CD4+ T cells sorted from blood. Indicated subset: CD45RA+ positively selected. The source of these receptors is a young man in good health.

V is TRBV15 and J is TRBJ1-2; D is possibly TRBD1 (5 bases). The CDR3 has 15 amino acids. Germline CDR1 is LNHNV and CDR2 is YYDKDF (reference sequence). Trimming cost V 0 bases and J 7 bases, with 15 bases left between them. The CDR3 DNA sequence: TGTGCCACCAGCAGAGACAGGGACCGGGGAAGTGGCTACACCTTC. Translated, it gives CATSRDRDRGSGYTF.

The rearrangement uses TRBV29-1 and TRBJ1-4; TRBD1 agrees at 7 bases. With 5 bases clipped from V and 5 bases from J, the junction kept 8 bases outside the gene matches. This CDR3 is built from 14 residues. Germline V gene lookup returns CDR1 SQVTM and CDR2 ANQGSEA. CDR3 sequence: CSVLEGTVNEKLFF. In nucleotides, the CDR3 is TGCAGCGTTTTGGAGGGGACAGTAAATGAAAAACTGTTTTTT.

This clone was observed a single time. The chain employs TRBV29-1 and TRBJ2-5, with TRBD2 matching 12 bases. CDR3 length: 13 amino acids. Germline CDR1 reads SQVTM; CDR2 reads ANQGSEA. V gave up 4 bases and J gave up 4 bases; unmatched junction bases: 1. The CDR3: CSVGLAGVETQYF. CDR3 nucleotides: TGCAGCGTTGGACTAGCGGGGGTAGAGACCCAGTACTTC.

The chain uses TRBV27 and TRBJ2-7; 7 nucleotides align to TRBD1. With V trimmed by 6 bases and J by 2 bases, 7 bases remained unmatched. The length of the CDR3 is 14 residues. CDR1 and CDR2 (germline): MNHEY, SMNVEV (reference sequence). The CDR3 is CASRSRGGPYEQYF. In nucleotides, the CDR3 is TGTGCCAGCAGGTCAAGAGGGGGCCCCTACGAGCAGTACTTC.

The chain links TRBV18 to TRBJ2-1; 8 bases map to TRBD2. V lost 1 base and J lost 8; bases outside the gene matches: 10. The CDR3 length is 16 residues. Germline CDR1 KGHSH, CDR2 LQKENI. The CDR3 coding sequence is TGTGCCAGCTCACCACTCTTCGGGGGGGCCGCGGATGAGCAGTTCTTC. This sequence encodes CASSPLFGGAADEQFF.

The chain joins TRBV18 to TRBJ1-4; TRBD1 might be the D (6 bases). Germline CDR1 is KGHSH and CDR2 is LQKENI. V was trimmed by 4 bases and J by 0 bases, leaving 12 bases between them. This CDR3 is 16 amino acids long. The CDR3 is CASSLRTAATNEKLFF. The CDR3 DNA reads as TGTGCCAGCTCACTAAGGACAGCTGCAACTAATGAAAAACTGTTTTTT.

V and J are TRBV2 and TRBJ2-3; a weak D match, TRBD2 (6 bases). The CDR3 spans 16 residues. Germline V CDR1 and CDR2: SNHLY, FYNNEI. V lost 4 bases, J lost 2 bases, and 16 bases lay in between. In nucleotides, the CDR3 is TGTGCCAGCAGTGGAAAGGGACTCATAGTCACAGATACGCAGTATTTT. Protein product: CASSGKGLIVTDTQYF. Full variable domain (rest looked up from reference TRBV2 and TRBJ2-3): EPEVTQTPSHQVTQMGQEVILRCVPISNHLYFYWYRQILGQKVEFLVSFYNNEISEKSEIFDDQFSVERPDGSNFTLKIRSTKLEDSAMYFCASSGKGLIVTDTQYFGPGTRLTVL.

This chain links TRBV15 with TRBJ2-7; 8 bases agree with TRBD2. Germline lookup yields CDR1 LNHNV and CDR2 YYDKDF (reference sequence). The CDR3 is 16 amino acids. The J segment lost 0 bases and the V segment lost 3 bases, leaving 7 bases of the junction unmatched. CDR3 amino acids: CATSRDPGLDSYEQYF. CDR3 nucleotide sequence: TGTGCCACCAGCAGGGACCCGGGACTAGACTCCTACGAGCAGTACTTC.

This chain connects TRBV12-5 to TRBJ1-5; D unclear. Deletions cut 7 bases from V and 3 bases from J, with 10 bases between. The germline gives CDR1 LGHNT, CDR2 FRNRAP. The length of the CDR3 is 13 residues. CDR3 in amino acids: CASAASTNQPQHF. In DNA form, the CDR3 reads TGTGCTAGTGCGGCTAGCACCAATCAGCCCCAGCATTTT.

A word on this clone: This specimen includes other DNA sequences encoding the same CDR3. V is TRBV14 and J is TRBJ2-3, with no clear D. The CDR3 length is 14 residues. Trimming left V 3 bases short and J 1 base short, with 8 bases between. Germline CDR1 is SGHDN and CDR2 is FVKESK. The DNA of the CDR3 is TGTGCCAGCAGCCAGCTTGCAGGCACAGATACGCAGTATTTT. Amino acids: CASSQLAGTDTQYF.

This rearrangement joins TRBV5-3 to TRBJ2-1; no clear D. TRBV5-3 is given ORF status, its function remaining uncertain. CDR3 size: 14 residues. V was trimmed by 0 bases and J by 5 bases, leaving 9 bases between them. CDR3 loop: CARSLAGYHNEQFF. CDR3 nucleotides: TGTGCCAGAAGCTTGGCCGGCTATCACAATGAGCAGTTCTTC.

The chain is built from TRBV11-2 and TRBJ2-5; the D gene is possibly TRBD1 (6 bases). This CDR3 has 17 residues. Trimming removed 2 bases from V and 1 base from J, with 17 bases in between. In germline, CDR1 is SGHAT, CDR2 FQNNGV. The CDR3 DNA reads TGTGCCAGCAGCTTAAGCGCCATCGGACAGTCCCAAGAGACCCAGTACTTC. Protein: CASSLSAIGQSQETQYF.

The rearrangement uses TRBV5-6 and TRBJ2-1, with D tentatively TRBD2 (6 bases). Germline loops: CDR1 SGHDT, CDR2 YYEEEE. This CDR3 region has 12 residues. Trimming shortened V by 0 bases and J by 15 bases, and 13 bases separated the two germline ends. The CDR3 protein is CASSLDGAGGFF. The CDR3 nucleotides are TGTGCCAGCAGCTTGGATGGGGCCGGGGGGTTCTTC.

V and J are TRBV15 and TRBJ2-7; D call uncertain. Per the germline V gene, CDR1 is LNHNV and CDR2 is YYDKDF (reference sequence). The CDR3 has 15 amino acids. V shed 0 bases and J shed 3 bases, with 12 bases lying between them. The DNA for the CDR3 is TGTGCCACCAGCAGAGATCGCAACAGCTTCTACGAGCAGTACTTC. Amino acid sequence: CATSRDRNSFYEQYF. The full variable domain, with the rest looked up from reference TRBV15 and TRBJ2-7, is DAMVIQNPRYQVTQFGKPVTLSCSQTLNHNVMYWYQQKSSQAPKLLFHYYDKDFNNEADTPDNFQSRRPNTSFCFLDIRSPGLGDTAMYLCATSRDRNSFYEQYFGPGTRLTVT.

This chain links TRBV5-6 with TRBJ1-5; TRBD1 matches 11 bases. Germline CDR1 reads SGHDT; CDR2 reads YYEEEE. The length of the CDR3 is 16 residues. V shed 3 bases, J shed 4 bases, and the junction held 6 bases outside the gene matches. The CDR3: CASSSGTGGSNQPQHF. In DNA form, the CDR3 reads TGTGCCAGCAGCTCCGGGACAGGGGGAAGTAATCAGCCCCAGCATTTT.

The CDR3 bases are TGCAGCGTTGTCCGGGGTTACCAAGAGACCCAGTACTTC. As protein: CSVVRGYQETQYF. The chain carries TRBV29-1 and TRBJ2-5; D is possibly TRBD2 (5 bases). The germline gives CDR1 SQVTM, CDR2 ANQGSEA. Trimming removed 4 bases at V and 0 bases at J, with 9 bases between. The CDR3 extends over 13 amino acids.

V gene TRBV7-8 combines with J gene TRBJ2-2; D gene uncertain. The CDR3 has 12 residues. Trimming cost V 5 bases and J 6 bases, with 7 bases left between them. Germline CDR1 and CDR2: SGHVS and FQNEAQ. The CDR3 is CASSPPAGELFF. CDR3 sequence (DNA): TGTGCCAGCAGCCCCCCCGCCGGGGAGCTGTTTTTT.

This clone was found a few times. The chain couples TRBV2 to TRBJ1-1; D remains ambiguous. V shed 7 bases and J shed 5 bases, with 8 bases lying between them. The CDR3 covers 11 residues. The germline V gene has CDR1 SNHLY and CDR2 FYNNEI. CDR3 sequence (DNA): TGTGCCAGCATGATTGGAACTGAAGCTTTCTTT. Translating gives CASMIGTEAFF. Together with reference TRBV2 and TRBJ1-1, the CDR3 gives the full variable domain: EPEVTQTPSHQVTQMGQEVILRCVPISNHLYFYWYRQILGQKVEFLVSFYNNEISEKSEIFDDQFSVERPDGSNFTLKIRSTKLEDSAMYFCASMIGTEAFFGQGTRLTVV.

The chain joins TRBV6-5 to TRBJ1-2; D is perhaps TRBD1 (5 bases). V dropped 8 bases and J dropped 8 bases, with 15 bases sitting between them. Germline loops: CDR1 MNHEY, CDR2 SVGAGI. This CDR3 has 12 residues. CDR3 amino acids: CASGGDPRGYTF. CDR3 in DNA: TGTGCCAGCGGCGGGGACCCTCGGGGCTACACCTTC.

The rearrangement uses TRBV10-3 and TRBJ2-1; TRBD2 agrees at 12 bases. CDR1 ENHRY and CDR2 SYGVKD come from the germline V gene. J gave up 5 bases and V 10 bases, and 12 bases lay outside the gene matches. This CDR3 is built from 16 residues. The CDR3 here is CASERALAGGDNEQFF. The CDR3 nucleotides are TGTGCCAGCGAGAGAGCACTAGCGGGGGGAGACAATGAGCAGTTCTTC.

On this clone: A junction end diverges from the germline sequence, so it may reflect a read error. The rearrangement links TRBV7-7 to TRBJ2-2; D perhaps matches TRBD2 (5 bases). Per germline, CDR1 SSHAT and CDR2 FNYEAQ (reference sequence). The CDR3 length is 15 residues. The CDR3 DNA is TGTGCTAGCAGCTTAGGTGCCGAGGGCACCGGGGAGCTGTTTTTT. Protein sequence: CASSLGAEGTGELFF.

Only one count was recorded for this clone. The CDR3 DNA is TGTGCCAGTAGTATAGATCCAGGGTGGTATGGCTACACCTTC. Its translation is CASSIDPGWYGYTF. The rearrangement links TRBV19 to TRBJ1-2; D might be TRBD1 (5 bases). Germline CDR1 and CDR2: LNHDA and SQIVND (reference sequence). This CDR3 has 14 residues. V was pared by 0 bases and J by 5 bases, with 10 bases between. The full variable domain, with the rest looked up from reference TRBV19 and TRBJ1-2, is DGGITQSPKYLFRKEGQNVTLSCEQNLNHDAMYWYRQDPGQGLRLIYYSQIVNDFQKGDIAEGYSVSREKKESFPLTVTSAQKNPTAFYLCASSIDPGWYGYTFGSGTRLTVV.

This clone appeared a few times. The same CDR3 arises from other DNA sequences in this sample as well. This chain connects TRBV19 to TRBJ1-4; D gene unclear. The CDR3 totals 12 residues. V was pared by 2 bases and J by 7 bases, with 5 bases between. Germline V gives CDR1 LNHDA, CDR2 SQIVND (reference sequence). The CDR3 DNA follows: TGTGCCAGTAGTATACTAGGTGAAAAACTGTTTTTT. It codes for CASSILGEKLFF. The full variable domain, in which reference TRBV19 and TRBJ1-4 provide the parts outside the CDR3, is DGGITQSPKYLFRKEGQNVTLSCEQNLNHDAMYWYRQDPGQGLRLIYYSQIVNDFQKGDIAEGYSVSREKKESFPLTVTSAQKNPTAFYLCASSILGEKLFFGSGTQLSVL.

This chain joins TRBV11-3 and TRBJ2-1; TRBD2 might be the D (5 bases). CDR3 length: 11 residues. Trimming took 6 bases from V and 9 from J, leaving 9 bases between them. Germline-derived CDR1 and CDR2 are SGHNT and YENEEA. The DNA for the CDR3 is TGTGCCAGCAGTGAAGGGAGTGAGCAGTTCTTC. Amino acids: CASSEGSEQFF.

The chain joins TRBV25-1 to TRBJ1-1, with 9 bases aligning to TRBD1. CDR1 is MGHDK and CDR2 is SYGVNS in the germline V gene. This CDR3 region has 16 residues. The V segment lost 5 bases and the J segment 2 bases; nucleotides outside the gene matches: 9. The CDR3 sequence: CASSPGQGRTNTEAFF. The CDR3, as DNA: TGTGCCAGCAGTCCTGGACAGGGGCGAACCAACACTGAAGCTTTCTTT.

The CDR3 DNA reads as TGTGCCTGGAGTGTAATGACTAGCTCTGAGCAGTTCTTC. It specifies CAWSVMTSSEQFF. The chain uses TRBV30 and TRBJ2-1; 7 nucleotides line up with TRBD2. Germline lookup yields CDR1 GTSNPN and CDR2 SVGIG (reference sequence). V trimming: 0 bases; J trimming: 9 bases; junction bases outside the gene matches: 5. The CDR3 runs 13 residues.

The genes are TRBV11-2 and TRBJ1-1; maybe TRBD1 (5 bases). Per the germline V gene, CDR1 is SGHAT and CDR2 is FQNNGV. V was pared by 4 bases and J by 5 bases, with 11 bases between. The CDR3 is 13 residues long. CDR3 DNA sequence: TGTGCCAGCAGCTCCTTTGGGGGAACTGAAGCTTTCTTT. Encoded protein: CASSSFGGTEAFF.